These 15 T cell receptor beta chains originate from one sample sequenced in a study of blood T cell repertoires in COVID-19 (dated by TCRdb to the early 2020s). Libraries were prepared through the immunoSEQ multiplex PCR assay. TCRdb obtained this table from immuneACCESS and retained in-frame rearrangements with V and J assigned. These tables miss some clones; where compared with another copy, unresolved V genes account for less than half of the shortfall, and the remainder is unexplained. Counted in this sample were approximately 150,000 clones; about 86% of them appeared once. About 2.2% of the sample is taken by the ten largest. Sequenced material: PBMCs or T cells enriched from blood (not recorded which). These TCRs come from a middle-aged man with acute COVID-19.

CDR3 DNA: TGTGCCAGCTCACCGACCGAAACTAGCGGGGGGGCAAGCCTGTACTTC. Protein sequence: CASSPTETSGGASLYF. V gene TRBV18 combines with J gene TRBJ2-7, with TRBD2 matching 13 bases. Per the germline V gene, CDR1 is KGHSH and CDR2 is LQKENI. V trimming: 3 bases; J trimming: 12 bases; junction bases outside the gene matches: 14. The CDR3 sequence is 16 residues long.

V gene TRBV6-5 combines with J gene TRBJ2-5; 9 positions match TRBD2. The length of the CDR3 is 15 residues. Germline CDR1 and CDR2: MNHEY and SVGAGI. Unmatched junction bases numbered 10, after V lost 8 bases and J lost 3 bases. CDR3 sequence (DNA): TGTGCCAGCCGGTCCGGGATAGCGGGAGAAGAGACCCAGTACTTC. Translation: CASRSGIAGEETQYF.

The chain joins TRBV9 to TRBJ2-5; D gene uncertain. This CDR3 spans 13 amino acids. Trimming shortened V by 4 bases and J by 1 base, and 8 bases separated the two germline ends. Germline CDR1 is SGDLS and CDR2 is YYNGEE. DNA for the CDR3: TGTGCCAGCAGCAGTGGGCTCCAAGAGACCCAGTACTTC. Its protein product is CASSSGLQETQYF.

The rearrangement links TRBV18 to TRBJ2-3; 9 positions match TRBD1. The CDR3 has 15 residues. CDR1 and CDR2 (germline): KGHSH, LQKENI. J was trimmed by 6 bases and V by 2 bases; bases with no gene match: 6. CDR3 nucleotides: TGTGCCAGCTCACCAGTACAGGGGGCGGATGATACGCAGTATTTT. This encodes CASSPVQGADDTQYF.

The rearrangement links TRBV6-5 to TRBJ1-5; D not certain. Trimming cost V 0 bases and J 0 bases, with 6 bases left between them. Germline CDR1 MNHEY, CDR2 SVGAGI. The CDR3 is 15 amino acids. DNA for the CDR3: TGTGCCAGCAGTTACTCGCAGTATAGCAATCAGCCCCAGCATTTT. This codes for CASSYSQYSNQPQHF.

This clone was seen many times. V is TRBV19 and J is TRBJ2-2; 9 bases are a match to TRBD2. The CDR3 length is 14 residues. Trimming removed 5 bases from V and 7 bases from J; junction bases left unmatched: 5. Looked up from germline, CDR1 is LNHDA and CDR2 is SQIVND (reference sequence). For the CDR3, the DNA is TGTGCCAGTAGTTCCCTTAGCGGGAGCGGGGAGCTGTTTTTT. It yields the protein CASSSLSGSGELFF. Filled out from reference TRBV19 and TRBJ2-2, the complete variable domain reads DGGITQSPKYLFRKEGQNVTLSCEQNLNHDAMYWYRQDPGQGLRLIYYSQIVNDFQKGDIAEGYSVSREKKESFPLTVTSAQKNPTAFYLCASSSLSGSGELFFGEGSRLTVL.

CDR3 residues: CASSSWESTDTQYF. The CDR3 region has the DNA TGCGCCAGCAGCTCCTGGGAGAGCACAGATACGCAGTATTTT. The chain has TRBV5-1 and TRBJ2-3; possible D gene TRBD2, 5 bases. V was pared by 3 bases and J by 0 bases, with 8 bases between. CDR1 is SGHRS, CDR2 YFSETQ, per germline. The CDR3 is 14 amino acids.

The chain couples TRBV27 to TRBJ2-2; D gene uncertain. CDR3 size: 13 residues. V was cut by 3 bases and J by 14 bases, with 16 bases left in between. CDR1 and CDR2 (germline): MNHEY, SMNVEV (reference sequence). The CDR3 protein is CASSFTAGPILFF. The CDR3 bases are TGTGCCAGCAGTTTCACGGCAGGCCCTATCCTGTTTTTT.

The rearrangement uses TRBV28 and TRBJ2-7; 8 bases agree with TRBD1. The J segment lost 2 bases and the V segment lost 8 bases, leaving 14 bases of the junction unmatched. This CDR3 region has 16 residues. The germline V gene encodes CDR1 MDHEN and CDR2 SYDVKM. CDR3 coding DNA: TGTGCCAGCGCTTTAGGGGCAGGGGGCAACCCCTACGAGCAGTACTTC. Translated: CASALGAGGNPYEQYF.

The gene calls are TRBV9 and TRBJ1-2, with 10 nucleotides matching TRBD1. CDR3 length: 16 residues. V lost 5 bases and J lost 6; bases outside the gene matches: 13. Per germline, CDR1 SGDLS and CDR2 YYNGEE. The CDR3, as DNA: TGTGCCAGCAGAGATTTCCGGGACAGGGGAGAGAATGGCTACACCTTC. Residues: CASRDFRDRGENGYTF. Complete variable domain (other parts from reference TRBV9 and TRBJ1-2): DSGVTQTPKHLITATGQRVTLRCSPRSGDLSVYWYQQSLDQGLQFLIQYYNGEERAKGNILERFSAQQFPDLHSELNLSSLELGDSALYFCASRDFRDRGENGYTFGSGTRLTVV.

The rearrangement joins TRBV2 to TRBJ2-7; D is unclear. V lost 6 bases and J 4 bases, leaving 7 bases between the germline ends. CDR3 length: 11 residues. Germline V gene lookup returns CDR1 SNHLY and CDR2 FYNNEI. In DNA form, the CDR3 reads TGTGCCAGCAGGAACCTATACGAGCAGTACTTC. It specifies CASRNLYEQYF.

This clone was observed once. The CDR3 loop reads CASSIGLAKNIQYF. In DNA, the CDR3 is TGTGCCAGTAGTATAGGGCTAGCCAAAAACATTCAGTACTTC. The chain recombines TRBV19 with TRBJ2-4; no definite D call. V lost 1 base and J lost 0, with 4 bases in between. This CDR3 has 14 residues. Germline loops: CDR1 LNHDA, CDR2 SQIVND (reference sequence).

The J gene is TRBJ2-7, the V gene TRBV2; 9 nucleotides line up with TRBD1. Germline values: CDR1 SNHLY, CDR2 FYNNEI. The CDR3 contains 13 residues. The CDR3 nucleotides read TGTGCGACCTACCGGGACAGGGCAGTCGAGCAGTACTTC. Translated: CATYRDRAVEQYF.

The J gene is TRBJ2-6, the V gene TRBV7-9; D ambiguous. Trimming removed 3 bases at V and 3 bases at J, with 6 bases between. Germline lookup yields CDR1 SEHNR and CDR2 FQNEAQ (reference sequence). This CDR3 comprises 14 residues. The DNA of the CDR3 is TGTGCCAGCAGCTTTTTTAGTGGGGCCAACGTCCTGACTTTC. It is translated as CASSFFSGANVLTF.

This clone has only one observation. V gene TRBV10-1 combines with J gene TRBJ2-3, with 9 bases identical to TRBD1. Germline V gene sequence: CDR1 WNHNN, CDR2 SYGVQD (reference sequence). The CDR3 loop spans 15 amino acids. With V trimmed by 5 bases and J by 7 bases, 10 bases remained unmatched. The CDR3 is CASSPGQGTGNTQYF. CDR3 bases: TGCGCCAGCAGTCCGGGACAGGGAACGGGAAATACGCAGTATTTT.